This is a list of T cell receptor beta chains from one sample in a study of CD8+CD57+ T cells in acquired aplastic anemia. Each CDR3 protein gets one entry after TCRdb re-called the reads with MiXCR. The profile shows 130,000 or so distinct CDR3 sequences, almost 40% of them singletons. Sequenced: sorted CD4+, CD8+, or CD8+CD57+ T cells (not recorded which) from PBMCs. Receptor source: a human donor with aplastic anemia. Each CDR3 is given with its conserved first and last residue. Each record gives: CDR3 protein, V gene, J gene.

CDR3aa: CASSFDLRGNEQFF; v_gene: TRBV12-3/TRBV12-4; j_gene: TRBJ2-1
CDR3aa: CSARRPAGSSEAFF; v_gene: TRBV20-1; j_gene: TRBJ1-1
CDR3aa: CASSARGANTGELFF; v_gene: TRBV7-4; j_gene: TRBJ2-2
CDR3aa: CSARAPGQGAGANVLTF; v_gene: TRBV20-1; j_gene: TRBJ2-6
CDR3aa: CASSEVAMIYEQYF; v_gene: TRBV6-1; j_gene: TRBJ2-7
CDR3aa: CASSLRDSYSPLHF; v_gene: TRBV19; j_gene: TRBJ1-6
CDR3aa: CGIREGGATDTQYF; v_gene: TRBV10-3; j_gene: TRBJ2-3
CDR3aa: CSAPRQGATYEQYF; v_gene: TRBV20-1; j_gene: TRBJ2-7
CDR3aa: CASSSLAGVLDTQYF; v_gene: TRBV11-2; j_gene: TRBJ2-3
CDR3aa: CASSSTGGASLNTGELFF; v_gene: TRBV7-3; j_gene: TRBJ2-2
CDR3aa: CASSSSERRLNTEAFF; v_gene: TRBV7-7; j_gene: TRBJ1-1
CDR3aa: CASGPAGTQYF; v_gene: TRBV10-2; j_gene: TRBJ2-3
CDR3aa: CASRMGQSTQYF; v_gene: TRBV7-9; j_gene: TRBJ2-3
CDR3aa: CASSQTFSRLDQPQHF; v_gene: TRBV3-1; j_gene: TRBJ1-5
CDR3aa: CSAGRDPDSGNTIYF; v_gene: TRBV20-1; j_gene: TRBJ1-3
CDR3aa: CSVTFGQGTEAFF; v_gene: TRBV29-1; j_gene: TRBJ1-1
CDR3aa: CASSIGTGPEAFF; v_gene: TRBV19; j_gene: TRBJ1-1
CDR3aa: CASSLIQATTGELFF; v_gene: TRBV19; j_gene: TRBJ2-2
CDR3aa: CASSIRQGSYEQYF; v_gene: TRBV19; j_gene: TRBJ2-7
CDR3aa: CASSMGRAGRETQYF; v_gene: TRBV19; j_gene: TRBJ2-5
CDR3aa: CASSQVTGYNEQFF; v_gene: TRBV4-3; j_gene: TRBJ2-1
CDR3aa: CATSDVPPNTGELFF; v_gene: TRBV24-1; j_gene: TRBJ2-2
CDR3aa: CASGWTSGGNEQFF; v_gene: TRBV2; j_gene: TRBJ2-1